This T cell receptor (beta chain) came from a study of T-cell reconstitution after alpha-beta-depleted transplantation in children. The TCRbeta library incorporated unique molecular identifiers. A single record per CDR3 protein comes from TCRdb applying MiXCR to the PCR reads. In the table there are about 140,000 distinct CDR3 sequences, around 8.8% of which are singletons. Germline CDR1 and CDR2: LGHDT and YNNKEL (reference sequence). The CDR3 totals 11 residues. The V end lost 3 bases, the J end lost 5 bases, and 4 bases lay between the germline ends. This clonotype was seen at least ten times. The source of this sequence is a female patient between 2 and 15 years old who had a stem cell transplant for congenital amegakaryocytic thrombocytopenia, so the T cells may come from the graft donor. The V gene is TRBV3-1, the J gene TRBJ2-5; D is unclear. This specimen consisted of PBMCs, mostly from graft donor cells, obtained 180 days after TCRalphabeta/CD19-depleted stem cell transplant. The CDR3: CASSQAETQYF. The CDR3 DNA reads as TGTGCCAGCAGCCAGGCTGAGACCCAGTACTTC.